A single sample is the source of the 10 T cell receptor beta chains below, sequenced in a study of cytomegalovirus exposure and HLA in healthy donors. Researchers ran the PCR with 60 Vbeta and 13 Jbeta primers. Sequencing used immunoSEQ multiplex PCR; TCRdb keeps in-frame clones, though not all of them. The table shows about 130,000 clones, with around 8.5% occurring only once. The sample consisted of PBMCs. These TCRs come from a middle-aged man in good health and CMV-seronegative.

In this sample, this clone turned up a few times. The V call is TRBV5-6, the J call TRBJ2-7; D is perhaps TRBD1 (6 bases). The V end was cut by 4 bases, the J end by 3 bases, with 14 bases between. This CDR3 region has 14 residues. Germline lookup yields CDR1 SGHDT and CDR2 YYEEEE. This CDR3 reads CASSAGVGVYEQYF. The CDR3 DNA is TGTGCCAGCAGCGCAGGGGTTGGAGTCTACGAGCAGTACTTC.

This clone was picked up a small number of times. The chain recombines TRBV18 with TRBJ2-7; 7 bases agree with TRBD1. Germline-derived CDR1 and CDR2 are KGHSH and LQKENI. Trimming removed 2 bases from V and 5 bases from J; junction bases left unmatched: 6. The CDR3 is 14 amino acids. The CDR3 spells CASSPETGTNEQYF. For the CDR3, the DNA is TGTGCCAGCTCACCAGAGACAGGGACCAACGAGCAGTACTTC.

The CDR3 region is CASRGGPRPTYEQYF. The CDR3 bases are TGTGCCAGCAGGGGGGGACCGCGGCCTACCTACGAGCAGTACTTC. The gene calls are TRBV28 and TRBJ2-7; a possible D gene is TRBD2 (6 bases). V gave up 6 bases and J gave up 2 bases, with 17 bases separating them. Germline CDR1 is MDHEN and CDR2 is SYDVKM. This CDR3 spans 15 amino acids.

In its sample, this clone was seen a few times. The V and J genes are TRBV7-9 and TRBJ1-2; 7 bases fit TRBD1. The ends lost 5 bases at V and 0 bases at J; junction bases unmatched: 3. The germline gives CDR1 SEHNR, CDR2 FQNEAQ (reference sequence). CDR3 length: 14 residues. The CDR3 region has the DNA TGTGCCAGCAGCCCCGGGACAGCTAACTATGGCTACACCTTC. It translates to CASSPGTANYGYTF.

J is TRBJ2-5 and V is TRBV10-3; D perhaps matches TRBD1 (5 bases). Germline V lookup: CDR1 ENHRY, CDR2 SYGVKD. Trimming took 7 bases from V and 0 from J, leaving 6 bases between them. This CDR3 region has 12 residues. The CDR3 sequence is CAIKGDQETQYF. In DNA form, the CDR3 reads TGTGCCATCAAAGGGGACCAAGAGACCCAGTACTTC.

Only a few counts were recorded for this clone. V is TRBV30 and J is TRBJ2-7; 9 bases are shared with TRBD1. The CDR3 spans 13 residues. In germline, CDR1 is GTSNPN, CDR2 SVGIG (reference sequence). Unmatched junction bases numbered 10, after V lost 7 bases and J lost 6 bases. CDR3 sequence: CASSGTGTGEQYF. CDR3 coding DNA: TGTGCCTCCTCCGGGACAGGGACGGGCGAGCAGTACTTC.

The chain recombines TRBV4-2 with TRBJ2-3; TRBD1 agrees at 7 bases. The germline gives CDR1 LGHNA, CDR2 YNFKEQ. Losses at the gene ends were 4 bases for V and 5 bases for J; bases not matched to a gene: 6. The CDR3 length is 14 residues. CDR3 sequence reads: CASSPAGGRDTQYF. CDR3 DNA: TGTGCCAGCAGCCCGGCAGGGGGAAGAGATACGCAGTATTTT.

In this sample, this clone turned up a few times. CDR3 sequence (DNA): TGTGCCAGCAGCTTACATTCCTACGAGCAGTACTTC. It yields the protein CASSLHSYEQYF. The chain combines TRBV7-2 with TRBJ2-7; D remains ambiguous. This CDR3 region has 12 residues. Per the germline V gene, CDR1 is SGHTA and CDR2 is FQGNSA. The ends were cut back, 2 bases at V and 1 base at J, with 3 bases in the middle.

In this sample, this clone turned up a few times. The chain carries TRBV6-6 and TRBJ1-2; D gene uncertain. The CDR3 covers 14 residues. Germline V gene lookup returns CDR1 MNHNY and CDR2 SVGAGI (reference sequence). Deletions cut 2 bases from V and 5 bases from J, with 12 bases between. The chain's CDR3 is CASSYEVIGYGYTF. CDR3 in DNA: TGTGCCAGCAGTTACGAGGTAATCGGATATGGCTACACCTTC.

The chain employs TRBV28 and TRBJ2-3; D might be TRBD2 (6 bases). Germline CDR1 reads MDHEN; CDR2 reads SYDVKM. Trimming took off 3 bases at V and 4 bases at J, with 11 bases between the two ends. The CDR3 consists of 14 residues. The CDR3 coding sequence is TGTGCCAGCAGTTTCGGTTCGGGAGCAGATACGCAGTATTTT. It translates to CASSFGSGADTQYF.